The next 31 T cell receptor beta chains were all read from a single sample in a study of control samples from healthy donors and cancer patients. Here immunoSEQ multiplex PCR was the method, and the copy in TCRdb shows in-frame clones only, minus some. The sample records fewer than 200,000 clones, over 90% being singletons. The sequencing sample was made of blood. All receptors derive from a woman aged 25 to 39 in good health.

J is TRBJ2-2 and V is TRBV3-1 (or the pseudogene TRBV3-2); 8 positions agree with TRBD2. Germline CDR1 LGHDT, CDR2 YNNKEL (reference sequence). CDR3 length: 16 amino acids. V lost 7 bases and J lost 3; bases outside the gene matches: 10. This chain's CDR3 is CASNKKRGLDTGELFF. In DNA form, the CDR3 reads TGTGCCAGCAACAAGAAGCGGGGGTTAGACACCGGGGAGCTGTTTTTT.

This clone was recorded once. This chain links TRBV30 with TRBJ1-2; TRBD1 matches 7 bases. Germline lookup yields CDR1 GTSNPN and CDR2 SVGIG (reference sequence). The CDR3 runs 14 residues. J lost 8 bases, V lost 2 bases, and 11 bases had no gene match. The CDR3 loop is CAWSKGAFFRGYTF. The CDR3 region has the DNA TGTGCCTGGAGTAAGGGGGCCTTTTTCCGGGGCTACACCTTC.

The CDR3 is CASSEGVNQPQHF. Written as DNA, the CDR3 is TGTGCCAGTAGCGAAGGGGTAAATCAGCCCCAGCATTTT. V gene TRBV19 combines with J gene TRBJ1-5, with D maybe TRBD1 (5 bases). Germline V gene lookup returns CDR1 LNHDA and CDR2 SQIVND (reference sequence). The CDR3 consists of 13 residues. V lost 6 bases to trimming and J lost 4 bases, with 10 bases between them.

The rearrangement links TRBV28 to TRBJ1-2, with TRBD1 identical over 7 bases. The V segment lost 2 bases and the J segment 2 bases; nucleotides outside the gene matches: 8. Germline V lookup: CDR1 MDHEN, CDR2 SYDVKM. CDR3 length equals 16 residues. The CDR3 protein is CASSLIGDRANYGYTF. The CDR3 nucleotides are TGTGCCAGCAGTTTAATTGGAGACAGGGCGAACTATGGCTACACCTTC.

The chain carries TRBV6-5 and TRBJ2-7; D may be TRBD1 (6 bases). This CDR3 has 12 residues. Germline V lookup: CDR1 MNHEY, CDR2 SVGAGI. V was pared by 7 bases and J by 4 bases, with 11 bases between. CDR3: CASIGQRYEQYF. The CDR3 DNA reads TGTGCCAGCATCGGACAGAGGTACGAGCAGTACTTC.

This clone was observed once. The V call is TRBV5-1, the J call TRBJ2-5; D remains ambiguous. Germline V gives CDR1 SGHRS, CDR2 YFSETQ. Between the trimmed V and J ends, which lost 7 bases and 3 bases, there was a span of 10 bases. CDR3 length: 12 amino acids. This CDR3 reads CASGVGKETQYF. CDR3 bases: TGCGCCAGCGGAGTTGGAAAAGAGACCCAGTACTTC.

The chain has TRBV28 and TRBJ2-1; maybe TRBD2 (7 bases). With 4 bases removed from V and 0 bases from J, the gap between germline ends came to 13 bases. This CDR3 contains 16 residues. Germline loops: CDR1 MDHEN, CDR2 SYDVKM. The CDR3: CASSSFRGASYNEQFF. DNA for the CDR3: TGTGCCAGCAGTTCCTTTCGGGGGGCCTCCTACAATGAGCAGTTCTTC.

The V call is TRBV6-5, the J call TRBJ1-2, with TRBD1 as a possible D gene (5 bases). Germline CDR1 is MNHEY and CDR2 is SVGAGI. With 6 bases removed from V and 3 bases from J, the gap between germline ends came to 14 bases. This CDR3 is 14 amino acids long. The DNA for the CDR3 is TGTGCCAGCAGCCCAAAGGGAGGGGACTATGGCTACACCTTC. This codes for CASSPKGGDYGYTF.

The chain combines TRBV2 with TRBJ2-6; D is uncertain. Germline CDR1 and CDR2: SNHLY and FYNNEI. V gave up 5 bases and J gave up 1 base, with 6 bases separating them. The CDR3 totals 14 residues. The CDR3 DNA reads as TGTGCCAGCAGTCCATATTCTGGGGCCAACGTCCTGACTTTC. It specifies CASSPYSGANVLTF.

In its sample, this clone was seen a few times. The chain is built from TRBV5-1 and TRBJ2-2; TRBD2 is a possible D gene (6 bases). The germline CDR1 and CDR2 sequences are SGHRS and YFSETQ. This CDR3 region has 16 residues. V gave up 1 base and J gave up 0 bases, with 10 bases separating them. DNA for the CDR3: TGCGCCAGCAGCTTGAGCTCGGGGGCGAACACCGGGGAGCTGTTTTTT. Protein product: CASSLSSGANTGELFF.

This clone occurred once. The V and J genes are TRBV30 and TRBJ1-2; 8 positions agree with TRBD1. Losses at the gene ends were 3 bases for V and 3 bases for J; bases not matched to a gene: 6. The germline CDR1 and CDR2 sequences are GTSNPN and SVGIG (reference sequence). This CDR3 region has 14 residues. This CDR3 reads CAWSRQGPYYGYTF. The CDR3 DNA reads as TGTGCCTGGAGCAGACAGGGGCCTTACTATGGCTACACCTTC.

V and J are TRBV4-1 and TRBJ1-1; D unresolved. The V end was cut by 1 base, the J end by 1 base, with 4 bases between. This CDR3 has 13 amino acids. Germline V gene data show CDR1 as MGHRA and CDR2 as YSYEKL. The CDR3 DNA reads TGCGCCAGCAGCCAAGCAGGGAACACTGAAGCTTTCTTT. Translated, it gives CASSQAGNTEAFF.

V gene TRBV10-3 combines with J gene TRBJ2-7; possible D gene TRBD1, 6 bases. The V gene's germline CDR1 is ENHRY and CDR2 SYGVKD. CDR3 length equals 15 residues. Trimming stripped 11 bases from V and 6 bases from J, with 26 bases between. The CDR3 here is CASKNGGGSGSEQYF. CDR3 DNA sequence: TGTGCCTCCAAAAACGGTGGGGGCAGTGGCAGCGAGCAGTACTTC.

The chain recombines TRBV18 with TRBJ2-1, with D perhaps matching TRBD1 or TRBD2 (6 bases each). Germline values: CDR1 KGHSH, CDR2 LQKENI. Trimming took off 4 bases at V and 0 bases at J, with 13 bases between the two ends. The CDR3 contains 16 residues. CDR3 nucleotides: TGTGCCAGCTCACTATTGGGGGGCCACTCCTACAATGAGCAGTTCTTC. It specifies CASSLLGGHSYNEQFF.

CDR3 sequence reads: CASSYLPTRIEQYF. The CDR3 DNA reads TGTGCCAGCAGTTACTTGCCGACTAGGATAGAGCAGTACTTC. The chain links TRBV6-2 or TRBV6-3 to TRBJ2-7; the D gene is possibly TRBD2 (6 bases). Trimming stripped 1 base from V and 7 bases from J, with 14 bases between. Looked up from germline, CDR1 is MNHEY and CDR2 is SVGEGT. This CDR3 is 14 amino acids long.

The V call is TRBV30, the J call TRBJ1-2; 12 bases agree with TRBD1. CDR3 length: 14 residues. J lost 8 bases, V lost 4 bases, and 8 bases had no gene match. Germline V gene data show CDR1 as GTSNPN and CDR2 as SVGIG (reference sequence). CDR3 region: CAWNRRDRGLGYTF. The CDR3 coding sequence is TGTGCCTGGAATCGCCGGGACAGGGGGCTGGGCTACACCTTC. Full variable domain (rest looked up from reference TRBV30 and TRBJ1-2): SQTIHQWPATLVQPVGSPLSLECTVEGTSNPNLYWYRQAAGRGLQLLFYSVGIGQISSEVPQNLSASRPQDRQFILSSKKLLLSDSGFYLCAWNRRDRGLGYTFGSGTRLTVV.

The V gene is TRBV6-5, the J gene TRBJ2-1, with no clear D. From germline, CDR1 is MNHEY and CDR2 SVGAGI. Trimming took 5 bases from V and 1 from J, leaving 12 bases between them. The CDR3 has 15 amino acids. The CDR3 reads CASSPLPYSYNEQFF. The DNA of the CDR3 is TGTGCCAGCAGTCCTTTGCCGTATTCCTACAATGAGCAGTTCTTC.

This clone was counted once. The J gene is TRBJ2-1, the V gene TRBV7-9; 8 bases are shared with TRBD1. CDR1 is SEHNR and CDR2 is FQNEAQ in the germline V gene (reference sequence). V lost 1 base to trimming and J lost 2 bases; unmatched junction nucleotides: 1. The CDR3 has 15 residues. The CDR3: CASSLVQGAYNEQFF. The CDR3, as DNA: TGTGCCAGCAGCTTAGTACAGGGGGCCTACAATGAGCAGTTCTTC.

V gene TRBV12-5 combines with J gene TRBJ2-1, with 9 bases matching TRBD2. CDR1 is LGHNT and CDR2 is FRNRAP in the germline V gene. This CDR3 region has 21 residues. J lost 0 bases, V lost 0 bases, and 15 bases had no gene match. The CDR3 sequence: CASGLVLGGSGRSPSYNEQFF. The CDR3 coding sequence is TGTGCTAGTGGTTTGGTCCTCGGGGGGAGCGGGAGGTCCCCCTCCTACAATGAGCAGTTCTTC.

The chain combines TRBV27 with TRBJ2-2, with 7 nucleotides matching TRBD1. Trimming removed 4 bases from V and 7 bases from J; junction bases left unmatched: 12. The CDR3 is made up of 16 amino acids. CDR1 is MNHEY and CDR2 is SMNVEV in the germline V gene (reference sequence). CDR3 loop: CASSSVTGISIGELFF. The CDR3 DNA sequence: TGTGCCAGCAGTTCTGTGACAGGGATTTCGATCGGGGAGCTGTTTTTT.

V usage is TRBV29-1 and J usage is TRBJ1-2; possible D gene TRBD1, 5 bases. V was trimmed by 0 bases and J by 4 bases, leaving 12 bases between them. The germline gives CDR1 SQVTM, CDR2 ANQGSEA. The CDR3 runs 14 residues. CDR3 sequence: CSVEEDILSYGYTF. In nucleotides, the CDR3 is TGCAGCGTTGAAGAGGACATCCTCAGCTATGGCTACACCTTC.

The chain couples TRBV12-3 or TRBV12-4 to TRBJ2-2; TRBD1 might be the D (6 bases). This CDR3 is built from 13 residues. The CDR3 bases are TGTGTACAGCAGGGGTCGAACACCGGGGAGCTGTTTTTT. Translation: CVQQGSNTGELFF.

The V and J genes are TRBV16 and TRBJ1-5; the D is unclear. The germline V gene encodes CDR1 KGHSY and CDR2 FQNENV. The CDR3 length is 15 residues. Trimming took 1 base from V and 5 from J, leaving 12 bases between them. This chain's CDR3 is CASSQYRKDDQPQHF. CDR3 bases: TGTGCCAGCAGCCAATATCGTAAGGACGATCAGCCCCAGCATTTT.

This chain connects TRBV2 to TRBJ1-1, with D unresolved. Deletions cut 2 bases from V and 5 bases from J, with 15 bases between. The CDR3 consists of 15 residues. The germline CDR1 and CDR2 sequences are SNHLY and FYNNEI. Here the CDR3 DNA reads TGTGCCAGCAGTGAACAAGCGGCGGTAGGGACTGAAGCTTTCTTT. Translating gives CASSEQAAVGTEAFF.

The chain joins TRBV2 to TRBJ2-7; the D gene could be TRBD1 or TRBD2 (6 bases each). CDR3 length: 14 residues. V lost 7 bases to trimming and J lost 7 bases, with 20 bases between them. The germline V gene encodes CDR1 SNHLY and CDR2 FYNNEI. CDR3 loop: CASTMKWGASEQYF. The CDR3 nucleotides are TGTGCCAGCACCATGAAGTGGGGGGCGAGTGAGCAGTACTTC.

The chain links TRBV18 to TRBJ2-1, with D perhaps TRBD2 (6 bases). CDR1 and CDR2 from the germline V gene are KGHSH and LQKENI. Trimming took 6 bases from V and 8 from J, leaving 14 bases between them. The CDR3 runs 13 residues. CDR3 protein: CASSQGLADEQFF. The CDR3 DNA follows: TGTGCCAGCTCCCAGGGACTTGCCGATGAGCAGTTCTTC.

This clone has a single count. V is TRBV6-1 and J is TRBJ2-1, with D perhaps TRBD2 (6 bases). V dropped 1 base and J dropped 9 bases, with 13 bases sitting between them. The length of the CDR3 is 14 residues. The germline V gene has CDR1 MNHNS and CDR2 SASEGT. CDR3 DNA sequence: TGTGCCAGCAGTGAAGGACTAGAAATGGGTGAGCAGTTCTTC. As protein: CASSEGLEMGEQFF.

The CDR3 reads CASSPTEDRGGYGYTF. CDR3 bases: TGTGCCAGCTCACCCACCGAAGACAGGGGAGGCTATGGCTACACCTTC. The rearrangement joins TRBV18 to TRBJ1-2, with 8 positions matching TRBD1. Unmatched junction bases numbered 10, after V lost 3 bases and J lost 4 bases. Per the germline V gene, CDR1 is KGHSH and CDR2 is LQKENI. There are 16 residues in the CDR3. Full variable domain (rest looked up from reference TRBV18 and TRBJ1-2): NAGVMQNPRHLVRRRGQEARLRCSPMKGHSHVYWYRQLPEEGLKFMVYLQKENIIDESGMPKERFSAEFPKEGPSILRIQQVVRGDSAAYFCASSPTEDRGGYGYTFGSGTRLTVV.

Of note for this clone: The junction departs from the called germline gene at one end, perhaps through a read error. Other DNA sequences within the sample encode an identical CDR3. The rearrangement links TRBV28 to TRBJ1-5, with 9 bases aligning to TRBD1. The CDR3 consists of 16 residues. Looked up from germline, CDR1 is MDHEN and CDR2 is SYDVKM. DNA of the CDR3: TGCGCCAGCAGTTTAATAAGGACAGGGGGCAATCAGCCCCAGCATTTT. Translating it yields CASSLIRTGGNQPQHF.

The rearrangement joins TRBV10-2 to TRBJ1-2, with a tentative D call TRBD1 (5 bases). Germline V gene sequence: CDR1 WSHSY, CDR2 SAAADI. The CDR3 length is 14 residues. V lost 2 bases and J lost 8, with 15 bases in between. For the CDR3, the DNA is TGCGCCAGCAGTGAGCGGACAAAGGCCTTCGGCTACACCTTC. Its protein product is CASSERTKAFGYTF.

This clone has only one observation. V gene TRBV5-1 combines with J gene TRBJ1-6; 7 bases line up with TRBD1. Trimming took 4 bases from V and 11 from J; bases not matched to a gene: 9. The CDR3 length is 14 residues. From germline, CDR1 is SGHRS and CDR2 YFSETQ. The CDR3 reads CASSSRQGTAPLHF. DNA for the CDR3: TGCGCCAGCAGCAGCAGACAGGGCACGGCACCCCTCCACTTT. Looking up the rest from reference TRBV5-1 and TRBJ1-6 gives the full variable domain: KAGVTQTPRYLIKTRGQQVTLSCSPISGHRSVSWYQQTPGQGLQFLFEYFSETQRNKGNFPGRFSGRQFSNSRSEMNVSTLELGDSALYLCASSSRQGTAPLHFGNGTRLTVT.